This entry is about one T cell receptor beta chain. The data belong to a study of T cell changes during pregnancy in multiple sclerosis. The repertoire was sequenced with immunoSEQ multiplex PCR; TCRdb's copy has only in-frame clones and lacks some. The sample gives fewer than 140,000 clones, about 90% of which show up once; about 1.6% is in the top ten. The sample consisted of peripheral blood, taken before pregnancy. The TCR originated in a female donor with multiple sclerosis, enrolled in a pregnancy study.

The CDR3 sequence: CASSLGAGALYEQYF. The CDR3 DNA is TGTGCCAGCAGCTTAGGAGCGGGGGCGCTCTACGAGCAGTACTTC. The chain uses TRBV7-2 and TRBJ2-7; 8 bases are shared with TRBD2. The junction had 5 bases not matched to a gene; V was cut back by 1 base and J by 3 bases. The CDR3 sequence is 15 residues long. Germline CDR1 reads SGHTA; CDR2 reads FQGNSA.